Listed here are 27 T cell receptor beta chains from one sample, sequenced in a study of CD8+ T cells in alopecia areata. Extracted RNA was reverse transcribed into cDNA, the sequencing template. The protocol was immunoSEQ multiplex PCR, while the TCRdb copy is restricted to in-frame clones and leaves out a portion. The sample records fewer than 150,000 clones, approximately 58% being singletons. The input for sequencing was CD4+ T cells sorted from blood, taken at week 0. The receptors shown here come from a human donor with alopecia areata.

As DNA, the CDR3 is TGTGCCAGCAGTCCCAGCCCTCCGGGGGCCTACGAGCAGTACTTC. Protein product: CASSPSPPGAYEQYF. This chain uses TRBV28 with TRBJ2-7, with D possibly TRBD2 on 6 matching bases. This CDR3 spans 15 amino acids. Per germline, CDR1 MDHEN and CDR2 SYDVKM. Trimming cost V 5 bases and J 2 bases, with 16 bases left between them.

This clone was found a few times. This rearrangement joins TRBV28 to TRBJ1-5, with 11 bases lining up with TRBD1. Germline-derived CDR1 and CDR2 are MDHEN and SYDVKM. V gave up 2 bases and J gave up 6 bases; unmatched junction bases: 3. This CDR3 comprises 15 residues. The CDR3 region is CASSLGDRGSQPQHF. The CDR3 DNA reads as TGTGCCAGCAGTTTAGGGGACAGGGGGAGTCAGCCCCAGCATTTT.

The rearrangement joins TRBV11-2 to TRBJ1-1, with D unclear. Germline V gene lookup returns CDR1 SGHAT and CDR2 FQNNGV. The ends were cut back, 2 bases at V and 7 bases at J, with 11 bases in the middle. This CDR3 region has 13 residues. The CDR3 DNA reads as TGTGCCAGCAGCTTACGGAGGCTCGGTGAAGCTTTCTTT. Protein sequence: CASSLRRLGEAFF.

The chain has TRBV5-1 and TRBJ1-2, with 11 nucleotides matching TRBD1. This CDR3 contains 16 residues. Losses at the gene ends were 0 bases for V and 8 bases for J; bases not matched to a gene: 9. Germline CDR1 is SGHRS and CDR2 is YFSETQ. CDR3 in DNA: TGCGCCAGCAGCTTGGCCCGGACAGGGGGCGGTGGAGGCTACACCTTC. The encoded protein is CASSLARTGGGGGYTF. The variable domain in full, completed from reference TRBV5-1 and TRBJ1-2, reads KAGVTQTPRYLIKTRGQQVTLSCSPISGHRSVSWYQQTPGQGLQFLFEYFSETQRNKGNFPGRFSGRQFSNSRSEMNVSTLELGDSALYLCASSLARTGGGGGYTFGSGTRLTVV.

A few counts support this clone. The V and J genes are TRBV6-6 and TRBJ1-2; no reliable D call. Looked up from germline, CDR1 is MNHNY and CDR2 is SVGAGI (reference sequence). The V end was cut by 8 bases, the J end by 8 bases, with 15 bases between. There are 12 residues in the CDR3. The CDR3 loop is CASLGLGDGYTF. The DNA of the CDR3 is TGTGCCAGCCTAGGGTTAGGCGACGGCTACACCTTC.

The chain joins TRBV9 to TRBJ1-6, with a possible D match to TRBD1 (6 bases). CDR1 and CDR2 (germline): SGDLS, YYNGEE. V lost 2 bases and J lost 7, with 13 bases in between. The CDR3 covers 15 residues. CDR3 sequence reads: CASSVDSRRNSPLHF. In DNA form, the CDR3 reads TGTGCCAGCAGCGTGGACAGCCGTCGAAATTCACCCCTCCACTTT.

The J gene is TRBJ2-7, the V gene TRBV7-9, with 10 bases identical to TRBD1. V shed 0 bases, J shed 5 bases, and the junction held 4 bases outside the gene matches. CDR1 is SEHNR and CDR2 is FQNEAQ in the germline V gene (reference sequence). CDR3 length equals 15 residues. CDR3 DNA sequence: TGTGCCAGCAGCTTAGCCGGGACAGGGGCCGACGAGCAGTACTTC. Encoded protein: CASSLAGTGADEQYF.

The chain combines TRBV19 with TRBJ1-6; no definite D call. Trimming removed 3 bases from V and 4 bases from J, with 7 bases in between. Germline V gene sequence: CDR1 LNHDA, CDR2 SQIVND (reference sequence). This CDR3 contains 14 residues. This CDR3 reads CASSMSRYNSPLHF. The CDR3 coding sequence is TGTGCCAGTAGTATGAGCAGGTATAATTCACCCCTCCACTTT.

The chain carries TRBV4-1 and TRBJ2-7; D not certain. This CDR3 has 17 residues. CDR1 is MGHRA and CDR2 is YSYEKL in the germline V gene. Between the trimmed V and J ends, which lost 3 bases and 4 bases, there was a span of 22 bases. The CDR3 sequence is CASSQAPSREEGYEQYF. The CDR3 DNA sequence: TGCGCCAGCAGCCAGGCCCCCTCTAGGGAAGAAGGGTACGAGCAGTACTTC.

J is TRBJ2-1 and V is TRBV19, with D perhaps given as TRBD1 or TRBD2 (5 bases each). This CDR3 is built from 13 residues. The germline CDR1 and CDR2 sequences are LNHDA and SQIVND (reference sequence). Trimming cost V 6 bases and J 1 base, with 7 bases left between them. The CDR3 bases are TGTGCCAGTAGGGGGGAGTCCTACAATGAGCAGTTCTTC. It specifies CASRGESYNEQFF.

This chain uses TRBV18 with TRBJ1-4, with D unresolved. The germline gives CDR1 KGHSH, CDR2 LQKENI. V was clipped by 3 bases and J by 0 bases, with 11 bases between them. CDR3 size: 16 residues. The CDR3 is CASSPVRDATNEKLFF. Written as DNA, the CDR3 is TGTGCCAGCTCACCCGTTAGAGATGCAACTAATGAAAAACTGTTTTTT.

V is TRBV28 and J is TRBJ1-5, with D hard to call. The germline V gene encodes CDR1 MDHEN and CDR2 SYDVKM. This CDR3 has 11 amino acids. The V gene lost 2 bases and the J gene lost 8 bases, with 4 bases spanning the gap. CDR3 sequence reads: CASSLREPQHF. CDR3 nucleotides: TGTGCCAGCAGTTTAAGGGAGCCCCAGCATTTT.

In this sample, this clone turned up a few times. The V gene is TRBV18, the J gene TRBJ1-5; 7 nucleotides match TRBD1. CDR3 length equals 13 residues. After removal of 3 bases from V and 5 bases from J, the junction contained 1 base not matched to a gene. Per germline, CDR1 KGHSH and CDR2 LQKENI. CDR3 region: CASSPGTDQPQHF. DNA of the CDR3: TGTGCCAGCTCACCCGGGACAGATCAGCCCCAGCATTTT.

The chain combines TRBV14 with TRBJ2-1; D remains ambiguous. V shed 1 base and J shed 3 bases, with 4 bases lying between them. The CDR3 totals 13 residues. The germline V gene encodes CDR1 SGHDN and CDR2 FVKESK. The CDR3 reads CASSQAYYNEQFF. In DNA form, the CDR3 reads TGTGCCAGCAGCCAAGCCTACTACAATGAGCAGTTCTTC.

This sequence joins TRBV9 and TRBJ2-3; tentative D call: TRBD2 (5 bases). Trimming stripped 0 bases from V and 3 bases from J, with 17 bases between. Per germline, CDR1 SGDLS and CDR2 YYNGEE. This CDR3 contains 17 residues. The CDR3 loop is CASSVAPLAQETDTQYF. For the CDR3, the DNA is TGTGCCAGCAGCGTAGCTCCCCTAGCCCAGGAGACAGATACGCAGTATTTT.

This chain links TRBV6-5 with TRBJ2-5, with 10 nucleotides matching TRBD1. This CDR3 is 13 amino acids long. CDR1 MNHEY and CDR2 SVGAGI come from the germline V gene. Trimming took 6 bases from V and 4 from J; bases not matched to a gene: 2. Written as DNA, the CDR3 is TGTGCCAGCAGGGGGACAGGGGCAGAGACCCAGTACTTC. Residues: CASRGTGAETQYF.

This clone was found once. The chain combines TRBV4-1 with TRBJ2-1; D is perhaps TRBD2 (5 bases). The CDR3 is made up of 16 amino acids. Germline CDR1 and CDR2: MGHRA and YSYEKL. Trimming stripped 0 bases from V and 3 bases from J, with 12 bases between. In DNA, the CDR3 is TGCGCCAGCAGCCAAGATAGGTCTAGCATCTACAATGAGCAGTTCTTC. It codes for CASSQDRSSIYNEQFF.

The rearrangement uses TRBV6-5 and TRBJ1-1; D remains unclear. The germline V and J ends were trimmed by 3 bases and 5 bases, with 4 bases remaining between them. CDR1 MNHEY and CDR2 SVGAGI come from the germline V gene. The CDR3 covers 11 residues. CDR3 sequence (DNA): TGTGCCAGCAGTTATCGTACTGAAGCTTTCTTT. This sequence encodes CASSYRTEAFF.

The chain links TRBV18 to TRBJ2-3, with TRBD2 identical over 8 bases. CDR3 length: 16 residues. The germline gives CDR1 KGHSH, CDR2 LQKENI. The J segment lost 2 bases and the V segment lost 0 bases, leaving 4 bases of the junction unmatched. This chain's CDR3 is CASSPPAGGYTDTQYF. The CDR3 bases are TGTGCCAGCTCACCACCCGCGGGGGGATACACAGATACGCAGTATTTT. The whole variable domain, remainder taken from reference TRBV18 and TRBJ2-3, is NAGVMQNPRHLVRRRGQEARLRCSPMKGHSHVYWYRQLPEEGLKFMVYLQKENIIDESGMPKERFSAEFPKEGPSILRIQQVVRGDSAAYFCASSPPAGGYTDTQYFGPGTRLTVL.

In its sample, this clone was seen a few times. CDR3 sequence (DNA): TGTGCCAGCAGCGCCCGGGACAGCTCCTACAATGAGCAGTTCTTC. Amino acids: CASSARDSSYNEQFF. The V gene is TRBV7-8, the J gene TRBJ2-1, with 7 bases matching TRBD1. V lost 5 bases and J lost 0; bases outside the gene matches: 4. CDR1 and CDR2 (germline): SGHVS, FQNEAQ. There are 15 residues in the CDR3.

The chain uses TRBV7-9 and TRBJ2-7, with TRBD2 matching 8 bases. V gave up 1 base and J gave up 3 bases; unmatched junction bases: 14. Germline V CDR1 and CDR2: SEHNR, FQNEAQ (reference sequence). The CDR3 totals 18 residues. The CDR3 coding sequence is TGTGCCAGCAGCTTAGTACGGTTTCCGCGCGGGGGGAACTACGAGCAGTACTTC. Amino acid sequence: CASSLVRFPRGGNYEQYF.

This clone was seen a few times. The rearrangement joins TRBV27 to TRBJ2-1; possibly TRBD2 for D (7 bases). Germline CDR1 reads MNHEY; CDR2 reads SMNVEV (reference sequence). Trimming removed 10 bases at V and 4 bases at J, with 17 bases between. This CDR3 spans 14 amino acids. CDR3 DNA sequence: TGTGCCACCGGGGTGGGGGGGCGGTACAATGAGCAGTTCTTC. Its protein is CATGVGGRYNEQFF.

This clone was detected only a few times. Additional DNA sequences in this sample encode the identical CDR3. The chain is built from TRBV30 and TRBJ1-1, with D uncertain. This CDR3 spans 13 amino acids. Trimming left V 1 base short and J 0 bases short, with 6 bases between. The germline V gene encodes CDR1 GTSNPN and CDR2 SVGIG (reference sequence). The DNA for the CDR3 is TGTGCCTGGAGTGGGCAGATGAACACTGAAGCTTTCTTT. It yields the protein CAWSGQMNTEAFF.

The chain uses TRBV6-1 and TRBJ2-1; maybe TRBD2 (5 bases). CDR3 length equals 14 residues. In germline, CDR1 is MNHNS, CDR2 SASEGT. Trimming removed 3 bases from V and 0 bases from J, with 6 bases in between. The CDR3 sequence is CASSERVSYNEQFF. DNA of the CDR3: TGTGCCAGCAGTGAGCGGGTCTCCTACAATGAGCAGTTCTTC.

There are a few counts of this clone. The chain recombines TRBV9 with TRBJ1-1; D call uncertain. V dropped 0 bases and J dropped 1 base, with 10 bases sitting between them. CDR3 length equals 15 residues. Germline V CDR1 and CDR2: SGDLS, YYNGEE. CDR3 DNA: TGTGCCAGCAGCGTAGTGCGGGAGGGGAACACTGAAGCTTTCTTT. Translated: CASSVVREGNTEAFF.

This clone came up a few times. The chain carries TRBV6-1 and TRBJ2-7, with TRBD1 matching over 7 bases. Germline loops: CDR1 MNHNS, CDR2 SASEGT. This CDR3 spans 15 amino acids. The trim removed 4 bases at V and 4 bases at J, leaving 10 bases unmatched. CDR3 in DNA: TGTGCCAGCAGTGGTCAACAGGGGATAAGATACGAGCAGTACTTC. Translated: CASSGQQGIRYEQYF.

This clone was seen a single time. The chain uses TRBV4-3 and TRBJ1-2, with D maybe TRBD1 (6 bases). The V and J ends lost 0 bases and 6 bases respectively, with 14 bases between them. Germline CDR1 reads LGHNA; CDR2 reads YSLEER. The CDR3 is made up of 15 amino acids. CDR3 region: CASSQEVGTNNGYTF. The CDR3 DNA reads as TGCGCCAGCAGCCAAGAAGTAGGGACAAATAATGGCTACACCTTC.